This record covers a single T cell receptor (beta chain). Generated by immunoSEQ multiplex PCR, the TCRdb table keeps only in-frame clones and is missing some. The profile covers fewer than 40,000 clones, with roughly 90% appearing a single time and about 31% taken by the ten largest. This CDR3 contains 13 residues. Germline V gene data show CDR1 as SGHTA and CDR2 as FQGTGA. The V end was cut by 5 bases, the J end by 1 base, with 8 bases between. The data originate from a study of blood T cell repertoires in COVID-19. Overall study: Acute and convalescent COVID-19 samples came from the United States, Italy and Spain.

The sequence was obtained from a man aged 65 to 79 with active COVID-19. Sequenced material: peripheral blood. The rearrangement uses TRBV7-3 and TRBJ1-1, with no clear D. The CDR3 DNA sequence: TGTGCCAGCAGCCCGCGGCGGAACACTGAAGCTTTCTTT. Translating it yields CASSPRRNTEAFF.